What follows are 25 T cell receptor beta chains derived from one specimen sequenced in a study of PD-1 blockade in classical Hodgkin lymphoma. Time point defined: cycle 4 day 1 (C4D1), after around six weeks of nivolumab. With no exception, relapse followed autologous stem cell transplantation in all patients, and brentuximab vedotin exposure varied. Using immunoSEQ multiplex PCR, the repertoire was profiled, and TCRdb retains in-frame clones only, with some absent. The sample lists over 50,000 clones, about 89% occurring once. The sequencing used peripheral blood mononuclear cells (PBMCs), collected before the fourth cycle of nivolumab. All receptors derive from a human donor with classical Hodgkin lymphoma.

This clone was picked up one time. The genes are TRBV20-1 and TRBJ2-7; D remains unclear. Germline V gene data show CDR1 as DFQATT and CDR2 as SNEGSKA (reference sequence). This CDR3 has 11 residues. V gave up 4 bases and J gave up 3 bases, with 7 bases separating them. The CDR3 DNA reads as TGCAGTGCTACTGAAATCTACGAGCAGTACTTC. This codes for CSATEIYEQYF.

The gene calls are TRBV18 and TRBJ2-5; D ambiguous. The length of the CDR3 is 15 residues. The V end was cut by 3 bases, the J end by 3 bases, with 14 bases between. Germline CDR1 KGHSH, CDR2 LQKENI. The CDR3 region is CASSPGLGYKETQYF. For the CDR3, the DNA is TGTGCCAGCTCACCGGGCTTAGGCTACAAAGAGACCCAGTACTTC.

This clone was seen once. The CDR3 loop reads CASSRGGDYGYTF. The CDR3, as DNA: TGTGCCAGCAGCCGAGGGGGAGACTATGGCTACACCTTC. The rearrangement joins TRBV5-4 to TRBJ1-2; D is perhaps TRBD1 (6 bases). The CDR3 has 13 amino acids. Deletions cut 4 bases from V and 3 bases from J, with 10 bases between. The V gene's germline CDR1 is SGHNT and CDR2 YYREEE (reference sequence).

This chain connects TRBV5-1 to TRBJ2-1; 12 nucleotides align to TRBD2. The CDR3 is 15 amino acids. Germline V gene sequence: CDR1 SGHRS, CDR2 YFSETQ. V lost 4 bases and J lost 6; bases outside the gene matches: 5. The chain's CDR3 is CASSSGLAGPNEQFF. The DNA of the CDR3 is TGCGCCAGCAGCAGTGGACTAGCGGGGCCCAATGAGCAGTTCTTC.

V usage is TRBV20-1 and J usage is TRBJ1-4; no clear D gene. CDR1 is DFQATT and CDR2 is SNEGSKA in the germline V gene (reference sequence). V was shortened by 4 bases and J by 10 bases, with 7 bases between the two germline ends. The CDR3 has 10 residues. In nucleotides, the CDR3 is TGCAGTGCTATAGAGGGAAAACTGTTTTTT. This sequence encodes CSAIEGKLFF.

The chain couples TRBV5-4 to TRBJ2-7, with TRBD2 matching 9 bases. This CDR3 is built from 19 residues. The germline V gene has CDR1 SGHNT and CDR2 YYREEE (reference sequence). Trimming at V came to 0 bases and at J to 0 bases, leaving 13 bases not matched to a gene. The CDR3 loop reads CASSLDPAGGPGSSYEQYF. The CDR3, as DNA: TGTGCCAGCAGCTTGGACCCAGCGGGGGGACCGGGGAGCTCCTACGAGCAGTACTTC. The full variable domain, rest sourced from reference TRBV5-4 and TRBJ2-7, is ETGVTQSPTHLIKTRGQQVTLRCSSQSGHNTVSWYQQALGQGPQFIFQYYREEENGRGNFPPRFSGLQFPNYSSELNVNALELDDSALYLCASSLDPAGGPGSSYEQYFGPGTRLTVT.

The rearrangement uses TRBV19 and TRBJ1-4; possibly TRBD1 for D (5 bases). Germline V lookup: CDR1 LNHDA, CDR2 SQIVND (reference sequence). V was shortened by 5 bases and J by 0 bases, with 10 bases between the two germline ends. The CDR3 contains 15 residues. The CDR3 reads CASSPTAATNEKLFF. CDR3 nucleotides: TGTGCCAGTAGTCCGACAGCCGCAACTAATGAAAAACTGTTTTTT.

This CDR3 reads CASGNRNYGYTF. The CDR3 bases are TGTGCCAGCGGCAACAGGAACTATGGCTACACCTTC. The V gene is TRBV9, the J gene TRBJ1-2; a weak D match, TRBD1 (5 bases). V dropped 7 bases and J dropped 2 bases, with 9 bases sitting between them. Germline lookup yields CDR1 SGDLS and CDR2 YYNGEE. This CDR3 is built from 12 residues.

The V gene is TRBV2, the J gene TRBJ2-3, with D perhaps matching TRBD1 or TRBD2 (6 bases each). This CDR3 contains 12 residues. V was shortened by 6 bases and J by 6 bases, with 10 bases between the two germline ends. Looked up from germline, CDR1 is SNHLY and CDR2 is FYNNEI. CDR3 DNA sequence: TGTGCCAGCAGGGGGGGCAAGGATACGCAGTATTTT. Its translation is CASRGGKDTQYF.

The chain's CDR3 is CASSRQPPGTDTQYF. The CDR3 DNA follows: TGTGCCAGCTCACGACAGCCGCCGGGCACAGATACGCAGTATTTT. This chain uses TRBV18 with TRBJ2-3, with TRBD1 as a possible D gene (5 bases). CDR1 and CDR2 (germline): KGHSH, LQKENI. V was cut by 4 bases and J by 1 base, with 12 bases left in between. The CDR3 runs 15 residues. Looking up the rest from reference TRBV18 and TRBJ2-3 gives the full variable domain: NAGVMQNPRHLVRRRGQEARLRCSPMKGHSHVYWYRQLPEEGLKFMVYLQKENIIDESGMPKERFSAEFPKEGPSILRIQQVVRGDSAAYFCASSRQPPGTDTQYFGPGTRLTVL.

This chain links TRBV18 with TRBJ1-1, with a possible D match to TRBD1 (5 bases). Between the trimmed V and J ends, which lost 3 bases and 4 bases, there was a span of 21 bases. In germline, CDR1 is KGHSH, CDR2 LQKENI. The CDR3 spans 17 residues. The CDR3 sequence: CASSPAGKGLLGTEAFF. The CDR3 DNA is TGTGCCAGCTCACCGGCGGGGAAGGGGTTGTTAGGCACTGAAGCTTTCTTT.

The V call is TRBV5-6, the J call TRBJ2-5; D is unclear. This CDR3 is built from 13 residues. V shed 3 bases and J shed 6 bases, with 12 bases lying between them. Germline V gene data show CDR1 as SGHDT and CDR2 as YYEEEE. In nucleotides, the CDR3 is TGTGCCAGCAGCTCCCGAGGTCGCCAGACCCAGTACTTC. The encoded protein is CASSSRGRQTQYF. The entire variable domain, with the rest obtained from reference TRBV5-6 and TRBJ2-5, is as follows: DAGVTQSPTHLIKTRGQQVTLRCSPKSGHDTVSWYQQALGQGPQFIFQYYEEEERQRGNFPDRFSGHQFPNYSSELNVNALLLGDSALYLCASSSRGRQTQYFGPGTRLLVL.

On this clone itself: In the same sample, other DNA sequences code for this CDR3. The J gene is TRBJ1-5, the V gene TRBV29-1; D not resolved. The CDR3 consists of 12 residues. V shed 4 bases and J shed 1 base, with 5 bases lying between them. The germline gives CDR1 SQVTM, CDR2 ANQGSEA. The CDR3 DNA sequence: TGCAGCGTTGCCGGGAGCAATCAGCCCCAGCATTTT. It codes for CSVAGSNQPQHF.

The rearrangement uses TRBV28 and TRBJ1-2, with TRBD1 matching over 8 bases. The CDR3 extends over 17 amino acids. The junction had 15 bases not matched to a gene; V was cut back by 3 bases and J by 6 bases. Germline CDR1 MDHEN, CDR2 SYDVKM. The CDR3 nucleotides are TGTGCCAGCAGTTTTGGGGACAGGTCTCTTTACCATAATGGCTACACCTTC. Its protein is CASSFGDRSLYHNGYTF.

V usage is TRBV5-1 and J usage is TRBJ2-2; 7 bases map to TRBD1. The CDR3 is 17 amino acids. With V trimmed by 1 base and J by 0 bases, 6 bases remained unmatched. Germline-derived CDR1 and CDR2 are SGHRS and YFSETQ. DNA of the CDR3: TGCGCCAGCAGCTTGAGGGCAGGGGGTACGAACACCGGGGAGCTGTTTTTT. This gives the protein CASSLRAGGTNTGELFF. Drawing the rest from reference TRBV5-1 and TRBJ2-2, the complete variable domain is KAGVTQTPRYLIKTRGQQVTLSCSPISGHRSVSWYQQTPGQGLQFLFEYFSETQRNKGNFPGRFSGRQFSNSRSEMNVSTLELGDSALYLCASSLRAGGTNTGELFFGEGSRLTVL.

The chain is built from TRBV6-6 and TRBJ2-5, with D possibly TRBD2 on 6 matching bases. The CDR3 is 14 amino acids. Trimming removed 0 bases from V and 5 bases from J, with 10 bases in between. Germline CDR1 reads MNHNY; CDR2 reads SVGAGI (reference sequence). The CDR3 coding sequence is TGTGCCAGCAGTTACTCCTGGGGGGTGGAGACCCAGTACTTC. Translated, it gives CASSYSWGVETQYF.

V is TRBV27 and J is TRBJ2-6; D not certain. With 2 bases removed from V and 0 bases from J, the gap between germline ends came to 5 bases. Germline V gene data show CDR1 as MNHEY and CDR2 as SMNVEV (reference sequence). CDR3 size: 15 residues. The CDR3: CASSLHFSGANVLTF. The CDR3 DNA follows: TGTGCCAGCAGTTTACATTTCTCTGGGGCCAACGTCCTGACTTTC.

The table lists this clone with a count of one. The rearrangement joins TRBV2 to TRBJ2-7; no clear D. This CDR3 region has 14 residues. V was trimmed by 1 base and J by 6 bases, leaving 13 bases between them. Per germline, CDR1 SNHLY and CDR2 FYNNEI. CDR3: CASSEGLRRSEQYF. The CDR3 nucleotides read TGTGCCAGCAGTGAAGGGTTGAGGCGGTCCGAGCAGTACTTC. The complete variable domain, with remaining parts taken from reference TRBV2 and TRBJ2-7, reads EPEVTQTPSHQVTQMGQEVILRCVPISNHLYFYWYRQILGQKVEFLVSFYNNEISEKSEIFDDQFSVERPDGSNFTLKIRSTKLEDSAMYFCASSEGLRRSEQYFGPGTRLTVT.

The chain is built from TRBV18 and TRBJ2-1; 7 nucleotides match TRBD2. The CDR3 runs to 15 residues. From germline, CDR1 is KGHSH and CDR2 LQKENI. The V segment lost 2 bases and the J segment 5 bases; nucleotides outside the gene matches: 6. CDR3 in amino acids: CASSPVLAANNEQFF. For the CDR3, the DNA is TGTGCCAGCTCACCAGTCCTAGCGGCCAACAATGAGCAGTTCTTC.

The chain has TRBV28 and TRBJ2-7, with TRBD1 matching 11 bases. V was clipped by 6 bases and J by 1 base; unmatched bases: 2. The CDR3 has 14 residues. In germline, CDR1 is MDHEN, CDR2 SYDVKM. The CDR3 region is CASRGDRGSYEQYF. The CDR3 bases are TGTGCCAGCAGAGGGGACAGGGGGTCCTACGAGCAGTACTTC.

This sequence joins TRBV25-1 and TRBJ2-3; D is undetermined. V lost 5 bases and J 0 bases, leaving 12 bases between the germline ends. The CDR3 sequence is 15 residues long. The germline CDR1 and CDR2 sequences are MGHDK and SYGVNS. CDR3 sequence: CASSSRAVSTDTQYF. In DNA form, the CDR3 reads TGTGCCAGCAGTTCCCGTGCGGTAAGCACAGATACGCAGTATTTT.

V usage is TRBV20-1 and J usage is TRBJ2-5; unclear D gene. Germline V gene lookup returns CDR1 DFQATT and CDR2 SNEGSKA (reference sequence). This CDR3 contains 11 residues. V gave up 1 base and J gave up 4 bases, with 4 bases separating them. CDR3 in amino acids: CSARVRETQYF. The CDR3 region has the DNA TGCAGTGCTAGAGTGCGAGAGACCCAGTACTTC.

The V gene is TRBV5-6, the J gene TRBJ2-5; TRBD2 is a possible D gene (5 bases). The germline V and J ends were trimmed by 4 bases and 2 bases, with 9 bases remaining between them. This CDR3 region has 13 residues. Germline CDR1 SGHDT, CDR2 YYEEEE. This CDR3 is CASSGTGQETQYF. In DNA form, the CDR3 reads TGTGCCAGCAGCGGAACGGGGCAAGAGACCCAGTACTTC.

The chain recombines TRBV28 with TRBJ2-7; possibly TRBD1 for D (6 bases). The ends were cut back, 5 bases at V and 8 bases at J, with 10 bases in the middle. Per germline, CDR1 MDHEN and CDR2 SYDVKM. There are 11 residues in the CDR3. CDR3 DNA sequence: TGTGCCAGCAGTCCACAGGGAAAGCAGTACTTC. It specifies CASSPQGKQYF.

The J gene is TRBJ2-1, the V gene TRBV29-1; D may be TRBD1 (6 bases). Germline V gives CDR1 SQVTM, CDR2 ANQGSEA. V lost 4 bases and J lost 10, with 14 bases in between. There are 12 residues in the CDR3. The CDR3 DNA is TGCAGCGTTGCTTCAGGGGAAAGGGAGCAGTTCTTC. It is translated as CSVASGEREQFF.